This T cell receptor (beta chain) was sequenced during a study of blood T cell repertoires in COVID-19. At the level of the study: COVID-19 samples collected from the United States, Italy and Spain covered acute and convalescent phases. T cells, B-cell-depleted T cells, or PBMCs supplied cDNA or gDNA.

The CDR3 spans 17 residues. Germline loops: CDR1 SGHDT, CDR2 YYEEEE. The ends lost 4 bases at V and 0 bases at J; junction bases unmatched: 7. In the original workflow: Quantification of nucleated cells was approximated via reference gene primer amplification. This table comes from immunoSEQ multiplex PCR, and its TCRdb copy is limited to in-frame clones, with some not included. V, J and clone size derive from that table, while D and trimming were established from the DNA sequence. The sample gives over 60,000 clones, about four fifths of which show up once; approximately 12% is in the top ten. This receptor was taken from a human donor in a cohort sampled during active COVID-19. Sequencing input: peripheral blood. The chain couples TRBV5-6 to TRBJ2-6; 7 bases line up with TRBD1. The DNA for the CDR3 is TGTGCCAGCAGCCGACCACCAGGGGGCTCTGGGGCCAACGTCCTGACTTTC. It yields the protein CASSRPPGGSGANVLTF.